The entry that follows covers one TCR beta chain sequence. Its antigen remains unknown. This sample was included in a study of OX40 agonist ivuxolimab in advanced cancers. Study findings and constraints: Relative to CD4+ cells, CD8+ T cells on average had more expanded clones.

CDR3 length equals 13 residues. The germline V gene has CDR1 SGHRS and CDR2 YFSETQ. Unmatched junction bases numbered 4, after V lost 4 bases and J lost 5 bases. The data were produced by immunoSEQ multiplex PCR, yet TCRdb's version contains in-frame clones alone and is incomplete. The table has some 73,000 clones, around 90% seen once. The starting material was CD4+ or CD8+ T cells sorted from blood, obtained in a trial of the OX40 agonist ivuxolimab. This chain uses TRBV5-1 with TRBJ2-7; TRBD1 matches at 9 bases. This TCR derives from an adult with an advanced solid tumor such as melanoma, head and neck, liver or kidney cancer. The CDR3 region is CASSLGDRDEQYF. CDR3 nucleotides: TGCGCCAGCAGCCTGGGGGACAGGGACGAGCAGTACTTC.